The next 14 T cell receptor beta chains were all read from a single sample in a study of blood T cell repertoires in COVID-19. Sequenced by immunoSEQ multiplex PCR; TCRdb stores in-frame clones only, minus some. Seen here are about 140,000 clones, about nine tenths observed once, and the top ten hold roughly a tenth. Sequencing was done on a sample of peripheral blood. These receptor sequences come from a man aged 45-60 years with active or convalescent COVID-19.

The CDR3 DNA reads as TGTGCCAGCAGTTTGGGGGGGGGCGCAAATCAGCCCCAGCATTTT. The encoded protein is CASSLGGGANQPQHF. This chain links TRBV28 with TRBJ1-5, with D possibly being TRBD1 (6 bases). The CDR3 loop spans 15 amino acids. Germline V gene lookup returns CDR1 MDHEN and CDR2 SYDVKM. The V end lost 3 bases, the J end lost 4 bases, and 13 bases lay between the germline ends.

The V call is TRBV2, the J call TRBJ1-4; D is possibly TRBD1 (6 bases). V lost 3 bases to trimming and J lost 13 bases, with 18 bases between them. This CDR3 region has 14 residues. Germline CDR1 and CDR2: SNHLY and FYNNEI. CDR3 sequence (DNA): TGTGCCAGCAGTGATCAGGGGACAACTATGGTACTGTTTTTT. As protein: CASSDQGTTMVLFF.

This clone was counted once. The DNA for the CDR3 is TGTGCCACCAGCAGCGGCGGGGGCGGGACTCTAGACACAGATACGCAGTATTTT. It yields the protein CATSSGGGGTLDTDTQYF. The rearrangement joins TRBV15 to TRBJ2-3; a weak D match, TRBD2 (7 bases). The V end lost 3 bases, the J end lost 2 bases, and 21 bases lay between the germline ends. The CDR3 sequence is 18 residues long. Looked up from germline, CDR1 is LNHNV and CDR2 is YYDKDF (reference sequence).

The chain couples TRBV5-1 to TRBJ2-1; 10 positions agree with TRBD2. V shed 1 base and J 2 bases; nucleotides not matched to a gene: 0. Germline V lookup: CDR1 SGHRS, CDR2 YFSETQ. The CDR3 totals 15 residues. In DNA, the CDR3 is TGCGCCAGCAGCTTGACTAGCGGGGCCTACAATGAGCAGTTCTTC. Its translation: CASSLTSGAYNEQFF.

The chain joins TRBV6-2 or TRBV6-3 to TRBJ1-5; possibly TRBD1 for D (5 bases). CDR3 length: 14 amino acids. The ends were cut back, 5 bases at V and 7 bases at J, with 15 bases in the middle. Per the germline V gene, CDR1 is MNHEY and CDR2 is SVGEGT. CDR3 in amino acids: CASSQSGVLQPQHF. The CDR3 DNA reads as TGTGCCAGCAGTCAATCGGGGGTTCTCCAGCCCCAGCATTTT.

The rearrangement joins TRBV3-1 (or the pseudogene TRBV3-2) to TRBJ2-7; D is ambiguous. CDR3 length: 14 residues. Trimming pared 0 bases from V and 0 bases from J, leaving 6 bases between. Germline loops: CDR1 LGHDT, CDR2 YNNKEL (reference sequence). CDR3 nucleotides: TGTGCCAGCAGCCAAGAGTTGCGCTCCTACGAGCAGTACTTC. Amino acid sequence: CASSQELRSYEQYF.

J is TRBJ2-5 and V is TRBV7-2; TRBD2 agrees at 7 bases. Germline CDR1 reads SGHTA; CDR2 reads FQGNSA. V was clipped by 3 bases and J by 8 bases; unmatched bases: 9. This CDR3 region has 14 residues. CDR3 in amino acids: CASSFPAGIRTQYF. The CDR3 region has the DNA TGTGCCAGCAGCTTTCCAGCGGGAATCAGAACCCAGTACTTC.

V gene TRBV6-5 combines with J gene TRBJ1-5, with TRBD1 matching over 10 bases. The CDR3 is 15 amino acids. The J segment lost 3 bases and the V segment lost 5 bases, leaving 4 bases of the junction unmatched. Germline CDR1 is MNHEY and CDR2 is SVGAGI. The CDR3 reads CASSRDRGPNQPQHF. The CDR3 DNA is TGTGCCAGCAGTCGGGACAGGGGACCCAATCAGCCCCAGCATTTT.

The chain links TRBV6-5 to TRBJ1-2; no clear D gene. In germline, CDR1 is MNHEY, CDR2 SVGAGI. The CDR3 runs to 11 residues. V was pared by 5 bases and J by 4 bases, with 5 bases between. CDR3 DNA sequence: TGTGCCAGCAGTAGCCCCTATGGCTACACCTTC. It specifies CASSSPYGYTF.

V gene TRBV5-3 combines with J gene TRBJ2-7; D is possibly TRBD2 (5 bases). TRBV5-3 is labeled an ORF, and its function is uncertain. Trimming took off 4 bases at V and 3 bases at J, with 20 bases between the two ends. The CDR3 length is 16 residues. The CDR3: CARSPGPSGGYYEQYF. As DNA, the CDR3 is TGTGCCAGAAGCCCTGGACCCTCGGGCGGGTACTACGAGCAGTACTTC.

The V call is TRBV11-2, the J call TRBJ1-2, with no clear D. Germline V gene data show CDR1 as SGHAT and CDR2 as FQNNGV. The V end was cut by 1 base, the J end by 8 bases, with 11 bases between. This CDR3 has 13 amino acids. The CDR3 region is CASSLVPVSGYTF. The CDR3 region has the DNA TGTGCCAGCAGCTTAGTACCAGTGTCCGGCTACACCTTC.

This clone has only one observation. J is TRBJ1-4 and V is TRBV7-2, with D possibly matching TRBD1 (6 bases). The CDR3 length is 16 residues. V was cut by 5 bases and J by 1 base, with 14 bases left in between. Germline assignment: CDR1 SGHTA and CDR2 FQGNSA. The DNA for the CDR3 is TGTGCCAGCAGCCCCGAGTGGGGGCGAACTAATGAAAAACTGTTTTTT. This encodes CASSPEWGRTNEKLFF.

The chain carries TRBV5-1 and TRBJ1-6; 11 nucleotides match TRBD1. The CDR3 extends over 14 amino acids. Germline CDR1 SGHRS, CDR2 YFSETQ. Trimming cost V 3 bases and J 9 bases; bases outside gene matches: 2. CDR3 sequence: CASSYGQGASPLHF. The CDR3 DNA sequence: TGCGCCAGCAGCTACGGACAGGGGGCTTCACCCCTCCACTTT.

V is TRBV9 and J is TRBJ2-1; TRBD2 matches 12 bases. CDR3 length equals 20 residues. The V gene's germline CDR1 is SGDLS and CDR2 YYNGEE. Trimming removed 4 bases from V and 0 bases from J; junction bases left unmatched: 14. CDR3 amino acids: CASSPIGGLAGQPSYNEQFF. CDR3 in DNA: TGTGCCAGCAGCCCAATTGGTGGACTAGCGGGACAGCCCTCCTACAATGAGCAGTTCTTC.